Listed here are 30 T cell receptor beta chains from one sample, sequenced in a study of blood T cell repertoires in COVID-19 (TCRdb year 2020). Receptors were amplified or captured by the immunoSEQ multiplex PCR assay. TCRdb stores this immuneACCESS table with in-frame sequences only. Part of the clones is absent; in the studies checked, under half of the shortfall reflects unresolved V genes, and no reason is known for the rest. The sample records roughly 190,000 clones, about 90% of which are singletons. The top ten clonotypes cover 2% to 2.5% of the sample. The sequencing input was PBMCs or T cells enriched from blood (not recorded which). These receptors all stem from a woman between 25 and 40 years old who had recovered from COVID-19.

With respect to this clone: Other nucleotide sequences in the sample specify the same CDR3. The chain carries TRBV4-2 and TRBJ1-1, with no clear D. This CDR3 is 13 amino acids long. The ends were cut back, 4 bases at V and 2 bases at J, with 8 bases in the middle. From germline, CDR1 is LGHNA and CDR2 YNFKEQ. The CDR3, as DNA: TGTGCCAGCAGCCGGACTGGAAACACTGAAGCTTTCTTT. Its translation: CASSRTGNTEAFF.

V is TRBV5-6 and J is TRBJ1-2; unclear D gene. V was shortened by 4 bases and J by 2 bases, with 6 bases between the two germline ends. The V gene's germline CDR1 is SGHDT and CDR2 YYEEEE. The CDR3 is made up of 12 amino acids. The CDR3 nucleotides read TGTGCCAGCAGCCCAGCGAACTATGGCTACACCTTC. It translates to CASSPANYGYTF.

This chain uses TRBV11-1 with TRBJ2-7, with 9 bases that match TRBD2. The CDR3 consists of 15 residues. Trimming cost V 6 bases and J 2 bases; bases outside gene matches: 8. Germline values: CDR1 SGHAT, CDR2 FQDESV (reference sequence). The CDR3 coding sequence is TGTGCCAGCAGTTCCCTAGCGGGGAGGACCTACGAGCAGTACTTC. It codes for CASSSLAGRTYEQYF.

The V gene is TRBV12-3 or TRBV12-4, the J gene TRBJ1-1; TRBD1 matches 7 bases. CDR3 size: 13 residues. Trimming removed 7 bases from V and 2 bases from J; junction bases left unmatched: 4. This chain's CDR3 is CASMGTENTEAFF. Written as DNA, the CDR3 is TGTGCCAGCATGGGGACAGAAAACACTGAAGCTTTCTTT.

The chain is built from TRBV19 and TRBJ1-1; D remains unclear. V was pared by 10 bases and J by 4 bases, with 13 bases between. The CDR3 loop spans 12 amino acids. Germline CDR1 reads LNHDA; CDR2 reads SQIVND (reference sequence). CDR3 amino acids: CATTRGLTEAFF. CDR3 DNA sequence: TGTGCCACCACTCGAGGTCTCACTGAAGCTTTCTTT. Combining the CDR3 with reference TRBV19 and TRBJ1-1 gives the whole variable domain DGGITQSPKYLFRKEGQNVTLSCEQNLNHDAMYWYRQDPGQGLRLIYYSQIVNDFQKGDIAEGYSVSREKKESFPLTVTSAQKNPTAFYLCATTRGLTEAFFGQGTRLTVV.

The gene calls are TRBV6-5 and TRBJ1-5, with 7 nucleotides matching TRBD1. V lost 5 bases to trimming and J lost 4 bases; unmatched junction nucleotides: 8. The CDR3 spans 15 residues. Per germline, CDR1 MNHEY and CDR2 SVGAGI. The DNA for the CDR3 is TGTGCCAGCAGTCCGGCCGAGGGGGCGAATCAGCCCCAGCATTTT. Translating it yields CASSPAEGANQPQHF.

The V call is TRBV19, the J call TRBJ1-5, with D possibly matching TRBD1 (5 bases). Germline lookup yields CDR1 LNHDA and CDR2 SQIVND (reference sequence). V lost 5 bases to trimming and J lost 7 bases, with 9 bases between them. The CDR3 is 12 residues long. The CDR3: CASSPGGQPQHF. DNA for the CDR3: TGTGCCAGTAGTCCCGGGGGACAGCCCCAGCATTTT.

The chain carries TRBV2 and TRBJ2-3, with a tentative D call TRBD2 (5 bases). The V end was cut by 4 bases, the J end by 0 bases, with 14 bases between. This CDR3 comprises 16 residues. Germline lookup yields CDR1 SNHLY and CDR2 FYNNEI. CDR3 coding DNA: TGTGCCAGCAGTGTGCTAGCACTAGGGAGCACAGATACGCAGTATTTT. Its translation is CASSVLALGSTDTQYF.

V gene TRBV10-3 combines with J gene TRBJ2-1; the match to TRBD2 covers 9 bases. This CDR3 region has 17 residues. Trimming at V came to 0 bases and at J to 5 bases, leaving 8 bases not matched to a gene. Germline CDR1 reads ENHRY; CDR2 reads SYGVKD. The DNA of the CDR3 is TGTGCCATCAGTGAGTCGGTCGCTAGCGGGACCAACAATGAGCAGTTCTTC. It yields the protein CAISESVASGTNNEQFF.

The V call is TRBV2, the J call TRBJ1-4; TRBD1 matches at 7 bases. J was trimmed by 7 bases and V by 5 bases; bases with no gene match: 7. Germline V gene lookup returns CDR1 SNHLY and CDR2 FYNNEI. The CDR3 extends over 14 amino acids. CDR3 amino acids: CASSNRGLAEKLFF. The CDR3, as DNA: TGTGCCAGCAGTAACAGGGGTTTGGCTGAAAAACTGTTTTTT.

The rearrangement joins TRBV7-2 to TRBJ1-1, with 7 positions matching TRBD1. J was trimmed by 2 bases and V by 5 bases; bases with no gene match: 8. Germline CDR1 is SGHTA and CDR2 is FQGNSA. The CDR3 totals 15 residues. CDR3 amino acids: CASSMRDRVNTEAFF. The CDR3 DNA reads TGTGCCAGCAGCATGCGCGACAGGGTAAACACTGAAGCTTTCTTT.

The chain couples TRBV5-4 to TRBJ2-2; D is unclear. V was clipped by 4 bases and J by 1 base, with 11 bases between them. The V gene's germline CDR1 is SGHNT and CDR2 YYREEE (reference sequence). This CDR3 comprises 15 residues. CDR3 bases: TGTGCCAGCAGCATACTTCCAGGGAACACCGGGGAGCTGTTTTTT. Translated, it gives CASSILPGNTGELFF.

The J gene is TRBJ2-1, the V gene TRBV7-3, with 10 bases aligning to TRBD2. The CDR3 runs to 14 residues. The germline CDR1 and CDR2 sequences are SGHTA and FQGTGA. With V trimmed by 8 bases and J by 6 bases, 7 bases remained unmatched. The CDR3 protein is CASGLAGARNEQFF. CDR3 DNA: TGTGCCAGCGGTCTAGCGGGGGCTCGCAATGAGCAGTTCTTC.

J is TRBJ2-1 and V is TRBV24-1; maybe TRBD2 (7 bases). V lost 11 bases, J lost 7 bases, and 20 bases lay in between. The germline V gene encodes CDR1 KGHDR and CDR2 SFDVKD. CDR3 length equals 14 residues. CDR3 nucleotides: TGTGCCATCGACGCGGGGGCCAAAGAGAATGAGCAGTTCTTC. It specifies CAIDAGAKENEQFF.

This chain uses TRBV11-3 with TRBJ1-1; 7 bases are shared with TRBD1. The CDR3 has 14 residues. Per the germline V gene, CDR1 is SGHNT and CDR2 is YENEEA. The V and J ends lost 1 base and 3 bases, in that order; junction bases with no gene match: 2. The CDR3 spells CASSLVGQYTEAFF. CDR3 DNA sequence: TGTGCCAGCAGCTTAGTGGGACAGTACACTGAAGCTTTCTTT.

This clone was seen a single time. This chain links TRBV21-1 with TRBJ1-1; TRBD1 reflects the table's D call only, with no check against the DNA. TRBV21-1 is listed as a pseudogene. CDR3 length: 13 residues. CDR3 sequence: CASTPNAGFEAFF. For the CDR3, the DNA is TGTGCCAGCACCCCGAATGCAGGGTTTGAAGCTTTCTTT.

This clone came up a few times. The gene calls are TRBV13 and TRBJ1-2; D not resolved. Germline V gives CDR1 PRHDT, CDR2 FYEKMQ (reference sequence). The CDR3 has 17 residues. V was clipped by 1 base and J by 0 bases, with 15 bases between them. CDR3 DNA sequence: TGTGCCAGCAGCTTAGTTTCCAGGAATTCAGCTAACTATGGCTACACCTTC. Translated, it gives CASSLVSRNSANYGYTF.

The table lists this clone with a few counts. The chain has TRBV7-2 and TRBJ1-2; D perhaps matches TRBD1 (5 bases). Trimming took 5 bases from V and 2 from J, leaving 15 bases between them. CDR3 length: 15 residues. The germline V gene has CDR1 SGHTA and CDR2 FQGNSA. This chain's CDR3 is CASSTDIVSNYGYTF. The DNA of the CDR3 is TGTGCCAGCAGCACGGACATTGTATCCAACTATGGCTACACCTTC. The full variable domain, completed using reference TRBV7-2 and TRBJ1-2, is GAGVSQSPSNKVTEKGKDVELRCDPISGHTALYWYRQSLGQGLEFLIYFQGNSAPDKSGLPSDRFSAERTGGSVSTLTIQRTQQEDSAVYLCASSTDIVSNYGYTFGSGTRLTVV.

The chain has TRBV2 and TRBJ1-2, with D possibly TRBD1 on 6 matching bases. Germline CDR1 is SNHLY and CDR2 is FYNNEI. The V and J ends lost 6 bases and 3 bases respectively, with 11 bases between them. The CDR3 runs to 13 residues. CDR3 nucleotides: TGTGCCAGCAGCGGCCCAGGGGACTATGGCTACACCTTC. This encodes CASSGPGDYGYTF. Using reference TRBV2 and TRBJ1-2 for the parts outside the CDR3, the full variable domain is EPEVTQTPSHQVTQMGQEVILRCVPISNHLYFYWYRQILGQKVEFLVSFYNNEISEKSEIFDDQFSVERPDGSNFTLKIRSTKLEDSAMYFCASSGPGDYGYTFGSGTRLTVV.

This clone is a singleton in its sample. V is TRBV11-3 and J is TRBJ2-2, with TRBD2 matching over 7 bases. Germline-derived CDR1 and CDR2 are SGHNT and YENEEA. CDR3 length: 16 amino acids. V trimming: 1 base; J trimming: 6 bases; junction bases outside the gene matches: 8. CDR3 DNA sequence: TGTGCCAGCAGCTTAGGGTCTAGCGGTACGGCCGGGGAGCTGTTTTTT. Residues: CASSLGSSGTAGELFF. Filled out from reference TRBV11-3 and TRBJ2-2, the complete variable domain reads EAGVVQSPRYKIIEKKQPVAFWCNPISGHNTLYWYLQNLGQGPELLIRYENEEAVDDSQLPKDRFSAERLKGVDSTLKIQPAELGDSAVYLCASSLGSSGTAGELFFGEGSRLTVL.

The chain combines TRBV6-2 or TRBV6-3 with TRBJ1-5, with 8 bases that match TRBD1. Germline V gene data show CDR1 as MNHEY and CDR2 as SVGEGT. This CDR3 has 16 residues. The V segment lost 4 bases and the J segment 5 bases; nucleotides outside the gene matches: 10. CDR3 residues: CASSSARQGWYQPQHF. CDR3 nucleotide sequence: TGTGCCAGCAGTTCCGCCCGACAGGGGTGGTATCAGCCCCAGCATTTT.

This chain connects TRBV3-1 (or the pseudogene TRBV3-2) to TRBJ2-2, with D tentatively TRBD1 (5 bases). Per germline, CDR1 LGHDT and CDR2 YNNKEL (reference sequence). V lost 3 bases and J lost 5, with 10 bases in between. The CDR3 is 14 residues long. The CDR3 region has the DNA TGTGCCAGCAGCCAGCCCCCAGGGACCGGGGAGCTGTTTTTT. Residues: CASSQPPGTGELFF.

The chain combines TRBV3-1 (or the pseudogene TRBV3-2) with TRBJ2-3; no definite D call. CDR3 length equals 17 residues. CDR1 and CDR2 from the germline V gene are LGHDT and YNNKEL (reference sequence). Trimming left V 0 bases short and J 0 bases short, with 13 bases between. In nucleotides, the CDR3 is TGTGCCAGCAGCCAAGATATCGACACCTCTAGCACAGATACGCAGTATTTT. Amino acid sequence: CASSQDIDTSSTDTQYF.

This chain links TRBV19 with TRBJ2-2; no reliable D call. The CDR3 has 14 residues. Trimming shortened V by 3 bases and J by 4 bases, and 9 bases separated the two germline ends. Germline lookup yields CDR1 LNHDA and CDR2 SQIVND (reference sequence). CDR3 loop: CASSIQVSTGELFF. Here the CDR3 DNA reads TGTGCCAGTAGTATCCAGGTTTCCACCGGGGAGCTGTTTTTT. Full variable domain (outside the CDR3, taken from reference TRBV19 and TRBJ2-2): DGGITQSPKYLFRKEGQNVTLSCEQNLNHDAMYWYRQDPGQGLRLIYYSQIVNDFQKGDIAEGYSVSREKKESFPLTVTSAQKNPTAFYLCASSIQVSTGELFFGEGSRLTVL.

The chain carries TRBV6-2 or TRBV6-3 and TRBJ2-7; TRBD2 matches at 9 bases. The CDR3 length is 14 residues. Trimming removed 5 bases from V and 5 bases from J; junction bases left unmatched: 7. From germline, CDR1 is MNHEY and CDR2 SVGEGT. In DNA form, the CDR3 reads TGTGCCAGCAGTATCGGACTAGCGAGCCACGAGCAGTACTTC. It specifies CASSIGLASHEQYF.

This sequence joins TRBV11-3 and TRBJ2-2; D is ambiguous. The V gene lost 5 bases and the J gene lost 6 bases, with 10 bases spanning the gap. Germline-derived CDR1 and CDR2 are SGHNT and YENEEA. The CDR3 runs 13 residues. The CDR3 DNA is TGTGCCAGCAGCCCCCGTCGCGCCGGGGAGCTGTTTTTT. It codes for CASSPRRAGELFF.

This chain links TRBV30 with TRBJ1-5; no definite D call. There are 14 residues in the CDR3. The germline V gene has CDR1 GTSNPN and CDR2 SVGIG (reference sequence). V was shortened by 2 bases and J by 4 bases, with 12 bases between the two germline ends. CDR3 coding DNA: TGTGCCTGGAGTAGAGAGCTAGAGAATCAGCCCCAGCATTTT. Its protein is CAWSRELENQPQHF.

The chain links TRBV24-1 to TRBJ2-3; D might be TRBD2 (5 bases). Trimming pared 2 bases from V and 3 bases from J, leaving 8 bases between. CDR1 and CDR2 from the germline V gene are KGHDR and SFDVKD. The CDR3 runs 14 residues. The CDR3 region is CATSDSGWTDTQYF. Written as DNA, the CDR3 is TGTGCCACCAGTGATTCGGGGTGGACAGATACGCAGTATTTT.

The genes are TRBV5-6 and TRBJ1-1; TRBD1 matches 8 bases. The germline V gene encodes CDR1 SGHDT and CDR2 YYEEEE. This CDR3 has 13 amino acids. V dropped 4 bases and J dropped 9; count of bases not matched to a gene: 8. DNA of the CDR3: TGTGCCAGCAGCATAGGGGGGACAGGCAAAGCTTTCTTT. Its protein is CASSIGGTGKAFF.

The chain has TRBV10-3 and TRBJ1-6; TRBD1 aligns across 9 bases. V was pared by 3 bases and J by 0 bases, with 9 bases of the junction left unmatched. The CDR3 length is 19 residues. CDR1 and CDR2 (germline): ENHRY, SYGVKD. CDR3 DNA: TGTGCCATCAGTGACACCGGGACAGGGCTGAGCTCCTATAATTCACCCCTCCACTTT. It specifies CAISDTGTGLSSYNSPLHF.